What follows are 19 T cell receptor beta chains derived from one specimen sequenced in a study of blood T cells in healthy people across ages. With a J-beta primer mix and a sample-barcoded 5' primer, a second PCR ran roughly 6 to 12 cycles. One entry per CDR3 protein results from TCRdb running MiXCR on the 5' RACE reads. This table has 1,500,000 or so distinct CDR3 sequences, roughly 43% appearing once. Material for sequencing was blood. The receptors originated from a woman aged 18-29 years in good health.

Here the CDR3 DNA reads TGTGCCAGCAGCGCCTCGGTGGACAGATATACCGGGGAGCTGTTTTTT. Its protein is CASSASVDRYTGELFF. The chain has TRBV9 and TRBJ2-2, with D possibly matching TRBD1 (6 bases). The CDR3 loop spans 16 amino acids. The V end was cut by 3 bases, the J end by 5 bases, with 17 bases between. The V gene's germline CDR1 is SGDLS and CDR2 YYNGEE.

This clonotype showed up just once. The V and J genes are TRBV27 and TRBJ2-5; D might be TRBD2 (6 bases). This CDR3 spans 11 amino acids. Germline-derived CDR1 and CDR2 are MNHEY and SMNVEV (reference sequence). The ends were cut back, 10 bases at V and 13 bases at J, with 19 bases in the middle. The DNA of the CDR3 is TGTGCCACCACTAATTCCGGGACTCCGTACTTC. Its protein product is CATTNSGTPYF.

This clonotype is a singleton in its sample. The CDR3 DNA reads TGTGCCAGCAGTTACTACCGGGGCGCGAACACTGAAGCTTTCTTT. Translation gives CASSYYRGANTEAFF. The chain links TRBV6-5 to TRBJ1-1, with D possibly matching TRBD1 (5 bases). The CDR3 loop spans 15 amino acids. Germline-derived CDR1 and CDR2 are MNHEY and SVGAGI. Trimming took off 1 base at V and 1 base at J, with 10 bases between the two ends.

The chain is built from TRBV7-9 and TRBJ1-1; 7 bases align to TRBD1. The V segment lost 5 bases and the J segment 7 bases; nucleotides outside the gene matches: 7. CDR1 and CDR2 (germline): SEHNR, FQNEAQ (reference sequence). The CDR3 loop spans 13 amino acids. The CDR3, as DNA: TGTGCCAGCAGCCAGGGGGGCGCGGATGAAGCTTTCTTT. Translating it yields CASSQGGADEAFF.

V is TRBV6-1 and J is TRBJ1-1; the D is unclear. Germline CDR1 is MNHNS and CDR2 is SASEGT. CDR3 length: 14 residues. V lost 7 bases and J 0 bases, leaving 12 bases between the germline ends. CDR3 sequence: CASTTRLLNTEAFF. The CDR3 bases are TGTGCCAGCACCACCAGACTCTTGAACACTGAAGCTTTCTTT.

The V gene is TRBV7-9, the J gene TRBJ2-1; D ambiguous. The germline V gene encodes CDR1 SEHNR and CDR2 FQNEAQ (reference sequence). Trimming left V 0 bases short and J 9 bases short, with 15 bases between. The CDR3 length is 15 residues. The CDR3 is CASSLASSELGEQFF. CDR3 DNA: TGTGCCAGCAGCTTAGCGTCTAGTGAATTGGGTGAGCAGTTCTTC.

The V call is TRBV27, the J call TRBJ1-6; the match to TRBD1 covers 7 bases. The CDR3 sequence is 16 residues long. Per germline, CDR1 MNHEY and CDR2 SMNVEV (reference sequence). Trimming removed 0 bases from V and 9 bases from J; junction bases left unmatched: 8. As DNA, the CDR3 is TGTGCCAGCAGTTTATCCAATGGAGGGGGCGGTTCACCCCTCCACTTT. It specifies CASSLSNGGGGSPLHF.

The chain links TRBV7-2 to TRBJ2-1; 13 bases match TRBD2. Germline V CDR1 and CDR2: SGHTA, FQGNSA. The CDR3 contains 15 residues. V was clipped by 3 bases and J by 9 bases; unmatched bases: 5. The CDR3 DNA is TGTGCCAGCAGCTTTAAGGGACTAGCGGGATTTGAGCAGTTCTTC. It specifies CASSFKGLAGFEQFF.

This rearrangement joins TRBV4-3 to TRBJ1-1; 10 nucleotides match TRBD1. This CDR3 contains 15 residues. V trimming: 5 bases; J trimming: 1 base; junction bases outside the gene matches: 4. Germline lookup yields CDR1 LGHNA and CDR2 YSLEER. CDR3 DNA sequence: TGCGCCAGCAGCACCCGGGACAGGGGGAACACTGAAGCTTTCTTT. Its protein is CASSTRDRGNTEAFF.

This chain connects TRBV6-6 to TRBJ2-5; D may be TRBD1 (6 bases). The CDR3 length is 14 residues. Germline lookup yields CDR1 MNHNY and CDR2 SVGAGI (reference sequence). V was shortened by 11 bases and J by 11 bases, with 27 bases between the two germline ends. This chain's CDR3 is CACIARDTNNEQYF. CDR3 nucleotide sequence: TGTGCCTGCATCGCCCGGGACACCAACAATGAGCAGTACTTC.

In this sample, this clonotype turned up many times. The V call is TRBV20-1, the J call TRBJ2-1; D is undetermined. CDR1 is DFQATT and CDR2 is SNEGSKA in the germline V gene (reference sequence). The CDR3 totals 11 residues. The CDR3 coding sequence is TGCAGCGCGAGCTCCTACAATGAGCAGTTCTTC. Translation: CSASSYNEQFF.

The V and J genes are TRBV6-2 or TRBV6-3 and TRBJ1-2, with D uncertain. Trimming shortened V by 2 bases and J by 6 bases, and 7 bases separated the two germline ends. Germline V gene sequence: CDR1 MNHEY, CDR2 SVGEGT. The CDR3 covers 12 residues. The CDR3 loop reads CASSYVSDGYTF. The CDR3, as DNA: TGTGCCAGCAGTTACGTCTCCGATGGCTACACCTTC.

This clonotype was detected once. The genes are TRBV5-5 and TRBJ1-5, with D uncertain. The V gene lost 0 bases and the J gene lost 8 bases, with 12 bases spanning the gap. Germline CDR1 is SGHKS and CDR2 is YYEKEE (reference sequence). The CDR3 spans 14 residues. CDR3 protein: CASSLEGALEPQHF. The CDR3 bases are TGTGCCAGCAGCTTGGAAGGAGCTTTGGAGCCCCAGCATTTT.

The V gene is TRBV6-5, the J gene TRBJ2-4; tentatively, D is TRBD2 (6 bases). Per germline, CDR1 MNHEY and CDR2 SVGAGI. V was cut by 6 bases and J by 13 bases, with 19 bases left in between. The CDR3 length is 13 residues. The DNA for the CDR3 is TGTGCCAGCAGACTTGGACTATTCGATGAGCAGTACTTC. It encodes CASRLGLFDEQYF.

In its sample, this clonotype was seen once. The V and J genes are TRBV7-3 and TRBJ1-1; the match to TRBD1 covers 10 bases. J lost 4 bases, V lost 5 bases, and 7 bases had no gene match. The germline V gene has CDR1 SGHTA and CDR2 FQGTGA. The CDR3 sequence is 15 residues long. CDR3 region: CASSPGTGASTEAFF. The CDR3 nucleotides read TGTGCCAGCAGCCCAGGGACAGGGGCCTCCACTGAAGCTTTCTTT. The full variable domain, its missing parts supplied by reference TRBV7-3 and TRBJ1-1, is GAGVSQTPSNKVTEKGKYVELRCDPISGHTALYWYRQSLGQGPEFLIYFQGTGAADDSGLPNDRFFAVRPEGSVSTLKIQRTERGDSAVYLCASSPGTGASTEAFFGQGTRLTVV.

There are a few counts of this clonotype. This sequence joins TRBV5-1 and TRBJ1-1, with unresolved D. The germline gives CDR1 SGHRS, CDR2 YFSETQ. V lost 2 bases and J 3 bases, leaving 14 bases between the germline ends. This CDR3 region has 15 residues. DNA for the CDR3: TGCGCCAGCAGCTTTCTGGGAGGGAGGGACACTGAAGCTTTCTTT. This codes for CASSFLGGRDTEAFF.

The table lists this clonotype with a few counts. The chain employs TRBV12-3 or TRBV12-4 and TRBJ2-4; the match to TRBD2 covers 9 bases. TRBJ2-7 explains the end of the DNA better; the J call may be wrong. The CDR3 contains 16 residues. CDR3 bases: TGTGCCAGCAGTTCCTATAGCGGGAGTAGGTCCTACGAGCAGTACTTC. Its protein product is CASSSYSGSRSYEQYF.

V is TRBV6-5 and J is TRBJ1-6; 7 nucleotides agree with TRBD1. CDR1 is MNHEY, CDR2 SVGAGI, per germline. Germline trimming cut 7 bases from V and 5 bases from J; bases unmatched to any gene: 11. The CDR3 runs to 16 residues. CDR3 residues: CASTPDRRRNNSPLHF. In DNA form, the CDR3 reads TGTGCCAGCACCCCGGACAGGAGGAGGAATAATTCACCCCTCCACTTT.

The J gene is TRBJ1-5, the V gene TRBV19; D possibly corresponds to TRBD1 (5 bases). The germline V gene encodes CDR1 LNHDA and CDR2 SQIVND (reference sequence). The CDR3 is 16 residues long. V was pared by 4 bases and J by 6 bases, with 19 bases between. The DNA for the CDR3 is TGTGCCAGTAGTAAAATGGGCCAAAGGGGAAGTCAGCCCCAGCATTTT. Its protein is CASSKMGQRGSQPQHF.